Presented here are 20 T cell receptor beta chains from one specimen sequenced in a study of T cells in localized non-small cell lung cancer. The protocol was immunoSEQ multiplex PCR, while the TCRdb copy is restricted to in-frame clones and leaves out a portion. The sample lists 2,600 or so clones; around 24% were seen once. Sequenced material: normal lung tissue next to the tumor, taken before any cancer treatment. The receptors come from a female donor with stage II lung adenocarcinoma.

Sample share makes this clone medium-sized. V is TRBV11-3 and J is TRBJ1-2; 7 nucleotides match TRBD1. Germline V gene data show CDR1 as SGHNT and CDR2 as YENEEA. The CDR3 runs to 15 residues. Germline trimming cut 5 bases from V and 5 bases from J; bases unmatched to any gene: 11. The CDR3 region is CASSPPWDRGYGYTF. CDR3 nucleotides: TGTGCCAGCAGCCCACCCTGGGACAGAGGGTATGGCTACACCTTC.

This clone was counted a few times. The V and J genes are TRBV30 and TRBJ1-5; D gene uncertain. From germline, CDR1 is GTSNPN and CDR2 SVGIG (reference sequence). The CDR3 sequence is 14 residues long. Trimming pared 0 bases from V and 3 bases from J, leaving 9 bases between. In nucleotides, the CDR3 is TGTGCCTGGAGTGTACTGGCAGACAATCAGCCCCAGCATTTT. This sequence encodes CAWSVLADNQPQHF.

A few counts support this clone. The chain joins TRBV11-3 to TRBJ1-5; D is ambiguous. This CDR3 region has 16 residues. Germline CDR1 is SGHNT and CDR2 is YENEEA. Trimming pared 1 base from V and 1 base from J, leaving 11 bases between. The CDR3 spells CASSLGVRGSNQPQHF. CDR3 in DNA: TGTGCCAGCAGCTTAGGGGTAAGAGGAAGCAATCAGCCCCAGCATTTT.

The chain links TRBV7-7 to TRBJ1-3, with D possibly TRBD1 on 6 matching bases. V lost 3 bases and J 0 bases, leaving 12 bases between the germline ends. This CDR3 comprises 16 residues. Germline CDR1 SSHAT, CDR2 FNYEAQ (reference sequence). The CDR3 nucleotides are TGTGCCAGCAGCTTTTACAGGGCCTCCTCTGGAAACACCATATATTTT. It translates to CASSFYRASSGNTIYF. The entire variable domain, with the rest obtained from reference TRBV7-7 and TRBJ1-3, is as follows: GAGVSQSPRYKVTKRGQDVTLRCDPISSHATLYWYQQALGQGPEFLTYFNYEAQPDKSGLPSDRFSAERPEGSISTLTIQRTEQRDSAMYRCASSFYRASSGNTIYFGEGSWLTVV.

CDR3 sequence: CASSGQQEVEKLFF. CDR3 nucleotides: TGTGCCAGCAGTGGACAGCAGGAAGTTGAAAAACTGTTTTTT. The chain joins TRBV2 to TRBJ1-4, with D perhaps TRBD1 (5 bases). The V end was cut by 4 bases, the J end by 7 bases, with 13 bases between. The CDR3 runs to 14 residues. Germline-derived CDR1 and CDR2 are SNHLY and FYNNEI.

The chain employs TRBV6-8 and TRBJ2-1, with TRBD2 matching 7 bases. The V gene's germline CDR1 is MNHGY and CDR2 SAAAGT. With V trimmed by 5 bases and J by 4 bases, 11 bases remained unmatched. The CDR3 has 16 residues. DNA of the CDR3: TGTGCCAGCAGTGGAGGCTTGGGGGGGTATTACAATGAGCAGTTCTTC. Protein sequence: CASSGGLGGYYNEQFF.

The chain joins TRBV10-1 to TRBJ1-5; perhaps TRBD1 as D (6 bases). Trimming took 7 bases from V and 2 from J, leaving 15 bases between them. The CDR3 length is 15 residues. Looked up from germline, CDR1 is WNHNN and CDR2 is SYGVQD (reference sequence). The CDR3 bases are TGCGCCAGCATTGTTAGCGGGGGCGGCAATCAGCCCCAGCATTTT. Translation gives CASIVSGGGNQPQHF.

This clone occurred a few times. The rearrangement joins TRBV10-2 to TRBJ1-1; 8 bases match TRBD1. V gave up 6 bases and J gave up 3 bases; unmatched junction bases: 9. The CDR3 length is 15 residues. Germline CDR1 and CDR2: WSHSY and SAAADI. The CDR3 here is CASRGTLTGDTEAFF. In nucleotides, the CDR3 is TGCGCCAGCAGGGGTACCTTGACAGGGGACACTGAAGCTTTCTTT.

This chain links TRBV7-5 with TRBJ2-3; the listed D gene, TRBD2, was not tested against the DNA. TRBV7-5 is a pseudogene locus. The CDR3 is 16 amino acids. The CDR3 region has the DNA TGTGCCAGCAGCTTAGTGGGGACTAGCTTCACAGATACGCAGTATTTT. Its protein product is CASSLVGTSFTDTQYF.

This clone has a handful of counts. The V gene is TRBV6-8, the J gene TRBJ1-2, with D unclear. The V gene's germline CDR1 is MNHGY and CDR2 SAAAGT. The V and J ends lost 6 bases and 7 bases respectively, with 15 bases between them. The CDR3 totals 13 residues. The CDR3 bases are TGTGCCAGCAGCCCCCGGGGAGGTCGTGGCTACACCTTC. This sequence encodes CASSPRGGRGYTF.

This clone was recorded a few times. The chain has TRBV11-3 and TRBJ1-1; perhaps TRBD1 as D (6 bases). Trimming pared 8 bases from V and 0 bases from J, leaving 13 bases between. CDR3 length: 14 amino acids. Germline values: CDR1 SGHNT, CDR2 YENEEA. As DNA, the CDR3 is TGTGCCAGCTCAGGGGACTTTATGAACACTGAAGCTTTCTTT. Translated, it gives CASSGDFMNTEAFF. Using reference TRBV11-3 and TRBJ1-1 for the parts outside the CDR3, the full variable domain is EAGVVQSPRYKIIEKKQPVAFWCNPISGHNTLYWYLQNLGQGPELLIRYENEEAVDDSQLPKDRFSAERLKGVDSTLKIQPAELGDSAVYLCASSGDFMNTEAFFGQGTRLTVV.

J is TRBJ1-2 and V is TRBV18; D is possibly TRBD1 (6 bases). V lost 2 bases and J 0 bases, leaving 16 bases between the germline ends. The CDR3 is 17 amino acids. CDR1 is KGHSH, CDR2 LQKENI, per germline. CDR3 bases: TGTGCCAGCTCACCAGGGGGCACACTCGGTTCTAACTATGGCTACACCTTC. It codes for CASSPGGTLGSNYGYTF.

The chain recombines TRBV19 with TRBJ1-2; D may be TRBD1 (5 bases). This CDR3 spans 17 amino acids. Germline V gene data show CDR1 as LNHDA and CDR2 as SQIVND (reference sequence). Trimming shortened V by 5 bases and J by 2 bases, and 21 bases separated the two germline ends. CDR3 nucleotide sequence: TGTGCCAGTAGTGCCCAAATCTTACAGGAACTGAACTATGGCTACACCTTC. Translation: CASSAQILQELNYGYTF. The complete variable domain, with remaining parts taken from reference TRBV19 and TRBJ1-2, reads DGGITQSPKYLFRKEGQNVTLSCEQNLNHDAMYWYRQDPGQGLRLIYYSQIVNDFQKGDIAEGYSVSREKKESFPLTVTSAQKNPTAFYLCASSAQILQELNYGYTFGSGTRLTVV.

The DNA for the CDR3 is TGTGCCAGCAGCTTAACGACTAAATTTGAAGCTTTCTTT. Translation: CASSLTTKFEAFF. The chain uses TRBV7-1 and TRBJ1-1; the D is unclear. TRBV7-1 is reported as an ORF; its role is uncertain. Trimming removed 4 bases from V and 7 bases from J, with 13 bases in between. The CDR3 has 13 residues.

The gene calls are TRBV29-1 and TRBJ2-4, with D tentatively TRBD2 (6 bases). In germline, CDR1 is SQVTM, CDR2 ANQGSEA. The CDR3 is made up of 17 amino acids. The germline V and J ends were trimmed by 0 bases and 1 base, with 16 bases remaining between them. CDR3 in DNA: TGCAGCGTTGAAGATTGGAGGGCGGGGCTGGCCAAAAACATTCAGTACTTC. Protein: CSVEDWRAGLAKNIQYF. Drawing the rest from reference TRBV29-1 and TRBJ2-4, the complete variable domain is SAVISQKPSRDICQRGTSLTIQCQVDSQVTMMFWYRQQPGQSLTLIATANQGSEATYESGFVIDKFPISRPNLTFSTLTVSNMSPEDSSIYLCSVEDWRAGLAKNIQYFGAGTRLSVL.

The CDR3 loop is CASKVRSSGNTIYF. Here the CDR3 DNA reads TGTGCCAGCAAAGTACGCAGCTCTGGAAACACCATATATTTT. This chain uses TRBV6-8 with TRBJ1-3; the D is unclear. The CDR3 loop spans 14 amino acids. The V gene's germline CDR1 is MNHGY and CDR2 SAAAGT. Deletions cut 7 bases from V and 0 bases from J, with 10 bases between.

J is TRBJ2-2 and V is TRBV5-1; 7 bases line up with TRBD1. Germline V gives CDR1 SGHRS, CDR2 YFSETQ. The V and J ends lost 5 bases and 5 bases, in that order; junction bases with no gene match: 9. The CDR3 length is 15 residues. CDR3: CASSRGQDRTGELFF. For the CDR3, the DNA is TGCGCCAGCAGTCGAGGACAGGATCGAACCGGGGAGCTGTTTTTT.

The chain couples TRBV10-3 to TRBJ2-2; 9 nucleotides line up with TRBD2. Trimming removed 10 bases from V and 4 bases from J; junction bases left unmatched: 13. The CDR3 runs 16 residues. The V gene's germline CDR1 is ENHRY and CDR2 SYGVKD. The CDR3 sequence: CASSERGVVSTGELFF. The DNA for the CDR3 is TGTGCCAGCTCCGAGCGGGGGGTGGTGAGCACCGGGGAGCTGTTTTTT.

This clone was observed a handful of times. The chain's CDR3 is CASSIRGDGEKLFF. The DNA for the CDR3 is TGTGCCAGTAGTATCAGGGGGGACGGTGAAAAACTGTTTTTT. This chain uses TRBV19 with TRBJ1-4; 7 bases agree with TRBD1. V gave up 3 bases and J gave up 7 bases; unmatched junction bases: 5. This CDR3 is built from 14 residues. CDR1 LNHDA and CDR2 SQIVND come from the germline V gene (reference sequence).

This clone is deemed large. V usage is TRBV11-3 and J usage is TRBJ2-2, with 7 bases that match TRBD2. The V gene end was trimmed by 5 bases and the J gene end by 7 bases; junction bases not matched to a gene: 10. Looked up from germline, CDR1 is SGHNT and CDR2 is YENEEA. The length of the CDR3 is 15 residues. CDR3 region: CASSQRAGDGGELFF. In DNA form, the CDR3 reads TGTGCCAGCAGCCAGAGGGCGGGGGATGGCGGGGAGCTGTTTTTT.